The next 16 T cell receptor beta chains were all read from a single sample in a study of monozygotic twins with inflammatory bowel disease. TCRdb reprocessed the 5' RACE reads and stores each CDR3 protein as one record, lacking DNA. The table for this sample gives a few hundred thousand distinct CDR3 sequences. The sample comprised blood. The receptor set was obtained from a human donor with ulcerative colitis or Crohn's disease, or a healthy co-twin of an affected twin (not recorded which).

The chain couples TRBV28 to TRBJ1-6; TCRdb's assignment of TRBD1 cannot be checked, as there is no DNA. Per germline, CDR1 MDHEN and CDR2 SYDVKM. The CDR3 has 15 residues. The chain's CDR3 is CASKRTGNRNSPLHF.

This chain connects TRBV11-1 to TRBJ2-1. Germline-derived CDR1 and CDR2 are SGHAT and FQDESV (reference sequence). The CDR3 is 15 residues long. The chain's CDR3 is CASSLRWQSYNEQFF.

The chain employs TRBV7-9 and TRBJ2-1; TCRdb gives TRBD2 as the D gene, but with no DNA this cannot be confirmed. Germline CDR1 reads SEHNR; CDR2 reads FQNEAQ (reference sequence). There are 14 residues in the CDR3. The CDR3 reads CASSLMAGANEQFF.

The chain has TRBV5-1 and TRBJ2-5. The germline gives CDR1 SGHRS, CDR2 YFSETQ. CDR3 length: 13 residues. The CDR3 loop reads CASSSGRGETQYF. Full variable domain (rest looked up from reference TRBV5-1 and TRBJ2-5): KAGVTQTPRYLIKTRGQQVTLSCSPISGHRSVSWYQQTPGQGLQFLFEYFSETQRNKGNFPGRFSGRQFSNSRSEMNVSTLELGDSALYLCASSSGRGETQYFGPGTRLLVL.

This chain joins TRBV7-3 and TRBJ2-1; TCRdb indicates TRBD2, and absent DNA this call remains unverified. The CDR3 loop spans 12 amino acids. Germline CDR1 is SGHTA and CDR2 is FQGTGA. The CDR3 sequence: CASSSLAGEQFF.

J is TRBJ1-3 and V is TRBV7-2; TCRdb lists TRBD1, though no DNA is available to test this call. Per germline, CDR1 SGHTA and CDR2 FQGNSA. This CDR3 spans 12 amino acids. CDR3 protein: CASMPGLGTIYF.

The J gene is TRBJ2-1, the V gene TRBV5-1; the D gene TCRdb calls, TRBD2, cannot be checked with no DNA. The CDR3 runs 17 residues. Germline lookup yields CDR1 SGHRS and CDR2 YFSETQ. CDR3 sequence reads: CASSSRSSGGRRYEQFF.

The gene calls are TRBV12-3 or TRBV12-4 and TRBJ1-1; there is no DNA to check the TCRdb D call of TRBD1. The CDR3 length is 16 residues. CDR3 sequence reads: CASSLNRGQRGTEAFF.

The chain links TRBV4-3 to TRBJ1-1. The germline CDR1 and CDR2 sequences are LGHNA and YSLEER. The CDR3 is made up of 14 amino acids. CDR3 loop: CASSQDLGVTEAFF.

The V call is TRBV20-1, the J call TRBJ1-5; without DNA, the TCRdb call of TRBD1 cannot be checked. The germline gives CDR1 DFQATT, CDR2 SNEGSKA (reference sequence). This CDR3 has 13 residues. The CDR3 loop reads CSAGQDSNQPQHF.

The V call is TRBV24-1, the J call TRBJ2-1; with no DNA, the TCRdb D assignment of TRBD2 cannot be verified. Germline assignment: CDR1 KGHDR and CDR2 SFDVKD. This CDR3 is built from 16 residues. The CDR3 region is CATSRTSGTPHNEQFF.

The rearrangement uses TRBV27 and TRBJ2-1. CDR3 length: 15 residues. The germline gives CDR1 MNHEY, CDR2 SMNVEV (reference sequence). This chain's CDR3 is CASSFWRSSYNEQFF.

The rearrangement links TRBV20-1 to TRBJ2-7; as DNA is missing, the TRBD1 call by TCRdb cannot be tested. Germline loops: CDR1 DFQATT, CDR2 SNEGSKA (reference sequence). The CDR3 has 14 amino acids. Here the CDR3 reads CSATKQGSPYEQYF.

The chain recombines TRBV20-1 with TRBJ2-2. This CDR3 has 13 amino acids. The germline V gene has CDR1 DFQATT and CDR2 SNEGSKA (reference sequence). This chain's CDR3 is CSALGTNTGELFF.

The chain is built from TRBV12-3 or TRBV12-4 and TRBJ1-1; TCRdb lists TRBD1, though no DNA is available to test this call. This CDR3 is 13 amino acids long. CDR3 sequence: CASSLRDITEAFF.

The chain links TRBV5-5 to TRBJ2-3; the TCRdb call, TRBD1, lacks DNA for checking. This CDR3 has 16 residues. In germline, CDR1 is SGHKS, CDR2 YYEKEE (reference sequence). The CDR3: CASTRGKGSSTDTQYF.